A single T cell receptor (beta chain) is shown here with its context. Its target is not known. Constant-segment primers were used for 5'RACE, and the resulting TCR alpha and TCR beta cDNA libraries carried sample barcodes and UMIs. TCRdb reanalysed the 5' RACE reads using MiXCR and keeps one entry per CDR3 protein. In the table there are some 320,000 distinct CDR3 sequences, approximately 15% of which are singletons. This entry belongs to a study of T-cell memory formation after mild COVID-19. Study summary: Largely donor-specific sequence clusters came from two donors. General study findings and limits: CM and EM subsets held most contracting CD4+ clones; EMRA held CD8+ ones.

The specimen sequenced was PBMCs or a T cell subset sorted from them (not recorded which). The TCR originated in a man aged 18 to 30 who had mild COVID-19 (a few samples of this study predate the infection). Cell type and time point are not known.

CDR3 DNA: TGCAGTGCTAGGGACAGGGGGACCTATGGCTACACCTTC. Translating gives CSARDRGTYGYTF. The chain uses TRBV20-1 and TRBJ1-2; 10 nucleotides align to TRBD1. The CDR3 is made up of 13 amino acids. Germline V gene data show CDR1 as DFQATT and CDR2 as SNEGSKA (reference sequence). J lost 4 bases, V lost 3 bases, and 2 bases had no gene match.